This T cell receptor beta chain comes out of a study of blood T cell repertoires in COVID-19. The wider study: Italy, Spain and the United States were the sources of the convalescent and acute COVID-19 samples. PBMCs, B-cell-depleted T cells, or T cells provided the cDNA or gDNA that made up the material.

In germline, CDR1 is GTSNPN, CDR2 SVGIG (reference sequence). This CDR3 has 14 amino acids. The V and J ends lost 4 bases and 10 bases, in that order; junction bases with no gene match: 10. This clone turned up a few times. Original methodology: Amplification of reference gene primers provided the estimated nucleated cell counts. Using immunoSEQ multiplex PCR, the repertoire was profiled, and TCRdb retains in-frame clones only, with some absent. V and J calls and clone size are those listed in that table; D and trimming were worked out from the DNA. The data contain about 120,000 clones, roughly 80% of them singletons.

This clonotype was sampled from an older man with acute or convalescent COVID-19. Source material: peripheral blood. The gene calls are TRBV30 and TRBJ1-6, with 7 bases aligning to TRBD1. This CDR3 reads CAWTRDSLGSPLHF. CDR3 DNA: TGTGCCTGGACCCGGGACAGTTTGGGATCACCCCTCCACTTT.